This entry concerns a single T cell receptor beta chain. The data derive from a study of OX40 agonist ivuxolimab in advanced cancers. The overall study: Patients took ivuxolimab, an agonistic anti-OX40 (CD134) antibody.

Any history of autoimmune disease or systemic immunosuppression disqualified patients. Blood sampling took place at baseline, cycle 4 day 1, and cycle 7 day 1. Using immunoSEQ multiplex PCR, the repertoire was profiled, and TCRdb retains in-frame clones only, with some absent. The table lists roughly 73,000 clones, roughly 83% of them singletons. The germline V gene encodes CDR1 KGHSH and CDR2 LQKENI. J lost 5 bases, V lost 0 bases, and 2 bases had no gene match. The CDR3 extends over 14 amino acids. The material was CD4+ or CD8+ T cells sorted from blood, obtained in a trial of the OX40 agonist ivuxolimab. The V and J genes are TRBV18 and TRBJ2-7, with TRBD1 matching 9 bases. This receptor was taken from an adult with an advanced solid tumor such as melanoma, head and neck, liver or kidney cancer. CDR3 bases: TGTGCCAGCTCACCACCGACAGGGGGTAACGAGCAGTACTTC. Its translation: CASSPPTGGNEQYF.